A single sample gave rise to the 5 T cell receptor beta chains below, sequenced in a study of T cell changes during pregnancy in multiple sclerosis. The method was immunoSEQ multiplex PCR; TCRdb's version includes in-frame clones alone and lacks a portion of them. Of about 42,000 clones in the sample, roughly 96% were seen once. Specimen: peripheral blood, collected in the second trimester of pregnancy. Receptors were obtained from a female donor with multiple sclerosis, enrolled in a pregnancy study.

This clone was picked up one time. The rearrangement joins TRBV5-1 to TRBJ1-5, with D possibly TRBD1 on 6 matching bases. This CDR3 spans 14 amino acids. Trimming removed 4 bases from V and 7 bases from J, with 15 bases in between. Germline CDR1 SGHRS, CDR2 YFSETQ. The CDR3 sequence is CASSPNQGNQPQHF. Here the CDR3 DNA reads TGCGCCAGCAGCCCCAATCAGGGGAACCAGCCCCAGCATTTT.

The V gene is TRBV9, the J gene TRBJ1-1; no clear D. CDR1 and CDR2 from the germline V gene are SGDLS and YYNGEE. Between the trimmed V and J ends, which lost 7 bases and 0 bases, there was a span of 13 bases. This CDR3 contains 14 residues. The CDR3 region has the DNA TGTGCCAGCCAGTCGGGTACTATGAACACTGAAGCTTTCTTT. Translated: CASQSGTMNTEAFF.

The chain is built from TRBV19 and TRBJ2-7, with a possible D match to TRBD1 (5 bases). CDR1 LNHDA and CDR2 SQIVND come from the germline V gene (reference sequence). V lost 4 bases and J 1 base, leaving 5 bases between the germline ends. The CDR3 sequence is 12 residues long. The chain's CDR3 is CASSTGSYEQYF. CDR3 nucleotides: TGTGCCAGTAGTACAGGGTCCTACGAGCAGTACTTC.

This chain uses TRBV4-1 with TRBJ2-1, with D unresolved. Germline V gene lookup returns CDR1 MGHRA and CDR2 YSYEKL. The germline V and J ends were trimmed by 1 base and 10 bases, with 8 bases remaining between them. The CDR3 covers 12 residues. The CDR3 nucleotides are TGCGCCAGCAGCCAAGCCGGGTTCGAGCAGTTCTTC. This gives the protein CASSQAGFEQFF.

Written as DNA, the CDR3 is TGTGCCAGTAGTATCCGGACTAGCGGGGGAAGGACAGATACGCAGTATTTT. This codes for CASSIRTSGGRTDTQYF. This sequence joins TRBV19 and TRBJ2-3; 13 bases fit TRBD2. V was clipped by 3 bases and J by 3 bases; unmatched bases: 6. This CDR3 is built from 17 residues. Germline CDR1 and CDR2: LNHDA and SQIVND (reference sequence). Based on the CDR3 plus reference TRBV19 and TRBJ2-3, the full variable domain is DGGITQSPKYLFRKEGQNVTLSCEQNLNHDAMYWYRQDPGQGLRLIYYSQIVNDFQKGDIAEGYSVSREKKESFPLTVTSAQKNPTAFYLCASSIRTSGGRTDTQYFGPGTRLTVL.